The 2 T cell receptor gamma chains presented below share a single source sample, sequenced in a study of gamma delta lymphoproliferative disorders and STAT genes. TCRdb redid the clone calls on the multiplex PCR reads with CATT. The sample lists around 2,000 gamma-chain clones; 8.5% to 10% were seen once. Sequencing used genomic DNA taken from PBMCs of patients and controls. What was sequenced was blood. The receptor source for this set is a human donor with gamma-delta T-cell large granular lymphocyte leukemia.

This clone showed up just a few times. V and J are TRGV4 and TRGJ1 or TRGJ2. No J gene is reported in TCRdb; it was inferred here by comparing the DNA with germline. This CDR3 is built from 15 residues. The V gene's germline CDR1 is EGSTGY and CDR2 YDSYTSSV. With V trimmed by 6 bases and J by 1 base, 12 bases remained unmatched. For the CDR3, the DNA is TGTGCCACCTGGTTAAATGGGACTAATTATTATAAGAAACTCTTT. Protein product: CATWLNGTNYYKKLF.

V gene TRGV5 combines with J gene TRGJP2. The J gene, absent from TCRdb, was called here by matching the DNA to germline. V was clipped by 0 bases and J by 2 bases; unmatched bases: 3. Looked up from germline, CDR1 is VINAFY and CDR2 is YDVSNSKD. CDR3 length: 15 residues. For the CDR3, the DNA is TGTGCCACCTGGGACAGGCGCAGTAGTGATTGGATCAAGACGTTT. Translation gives CATWDRRSSDWIKTF.